Reported below is one TCR beta chain. The cohort comprised adults aged roughly 18 to 95 years residing in 24 US areas. Participants had their cohort set by participant-reported clinical history. Study processing details: Amplifying reference gene primers gave estimates of nucleated cell counts. Produced via immunoSEQ multiplex PCR; TCRdb's table is partial and in-frame only. D and trimming come from the DNA, and the V and J calls and clone size come from that table. The table shows roughly 250,000 clones, with approximately 90% occurring only once. The junction had 13 bases not matched to a gene; V was cut back by 5 bases and J by 8 bases. Germline V gene lookup returns CDR1 SGHAT and CDR2 FQNNGV. The CDR3 has 15 amino acids. The data belong to a study of blood T cell repertoires in COVID-19. About the study: The study drew acute and convalescent COVID-19 samples from the United States, Italy and Spain.

The chain is built from TRBV11-2 and TRBJ2-5; 8 positions agree with TRBD1. The material sequenced was PBMCs or T cells enriched from blood (not recorded which). The receptor was isolated from a woman in her 40s with acute COVID-19. The CDR3 DNA reads as TGTGCCAGCAGCATAGGGGCAGGACAGGGTTACACCCAGTACTTC. Amino acid sequence: CASSIGAGQGYTQYF. Full variable domain (rest looked up from reference TRBV11-2 and TRBJ2-5): EAGVAQSPRYKIIEKRQSVAFWCNPISGHATLYWYQQILGQGPKLLIQFQNNGVVDDSQLPKDRFSAERLKGVDSTLKIQPAKLEDSAVYLCASSIGAGQGYTQYFGPGTRLLVL.